This T cell receptor (beta chain) derives from a study of blood T cell repertoires in COVID-19 (dated by TCRdb to the early 2020s). Broadly, across the study: Collaborator samples came from the United States, Italy and Spain and covered acute and convalescent phases of COVID-19. The prospective study material was composed of cDNA or gDNA derived from T cells, B-cell-depleted T cells, or PBMCs. The dataset comprised deeply sampled blood TCRbeta repertoires from subjects exposed to, actively infected with, or recovered from COVID-19. The repertoires were released in a freely available public database meant as a resource for research on the immune response to SARS-CoV-2. Samples were obtained from the ongoing ImmuneRACE study (first 160 participants) and from about 1,300 subjects provided by 6 global collaborators. Nearly every sample came with metadata listing a de-identified subject ID, COVID-19 status, age in years and sex. Where available, HLA class I and class II types were obtained from metadata supplied by the sample provider rather than from assay-based typing.

Concerning this clone: No cognate antigen has been identified for it. No base quality values were provided; no much bigger clone lies one nucleotide off.

The research as a whole found: The amount of clinical and demographic metadata varied by source and participant and was provided uncurated.

TCRbeta CDR3 regions were amplified from genomic DNA by means of the immunoSEQ Assay, a bias-controlled multiplex PCR. For the original study's pipeline: The number of nucleated cells in each sample was estimated from the amplification of reference gene primers within the assay. Sequence reads were collapsed and filtered to measure the absolute abundance of every unique TCRbeta CDR3 rearrangement. For each sample, productive Simpson clonality was calculated by taking the square root of Simpson's diversity index across productive rearrangements. TCRdb took this table from immuneACCESS and kept in-frame rearrangements with V and J called. Such tables lack part of the clones; where checked against another copy, unresolved V genes explain under half of the gap, and the rest is unexplained. D and trimming come from the DNA, and the V and J calls and clone size come from that table. The sample table lists 160,000 or so clones, roughly 89% of them with a count of one. The top ten constitute approximately 1.4% of the sample.

Each collaborating institution followed its own protocols to collect whole blood in K2EDTA tubes. Collaborator samples were shipped for TCRbeta analysis as frozen whole blood, isolated PBMCs, or DNA extracted from either sample type. The sequenced material came from peripheral blood. This receptor was taken from a woman between 45 and 60 years old with acute or convalescent COVID-19.

The nucleotides are TGTGCCAGCAGCTTCCGGTATGGCTACACCTTC. Its amino acids are CASSFRYGYTF. The chain couples TRBV11-2 to TRBJ1-2; the D segment cannot be called with confidence. The germline V gene encodes CDR1 SGHAT and CDR2 FQNNGV. The CDR3 starts with the cysteine, ends with the phenylalanine, and has 11 residues. Only the CDR3 DNA stays, 33 bases, in frame from base 1. Deletion took 3 bases off V and 5 bases off J, with a span of 4 bases between the germline ends.